This T cell receptor (beta chain) was retrieved from a study of T cell responses to AZD1222 COVID-19 vaccine. Here immunoSEQ multiplex PCR was the method, and the copy in TCRdb shows in-frame clones only, minus some. The sample lists roughly 110,000 clones, 70% to 90% occurring once. This sequence originates from an adult in good health. The specimen comprised peripheral blood, sampled on day 0 of AZD1222 vaccination.

For the CDR3, the DNA is TGCGCCAGCAGCCAAGAAGGGGTTGGCACTGAAGCTTTCTTT. Amino acid sequence: CASSQEGVGTEAFF. The chain joins TRBV4-3 to TRBJ1-1, with a possible D match to TRBD1 (5 bases). CDR1 is LGHNA and CDR2 is YSLEER in the germline V gene. CDR3 length: 14 residues. Trimming left V 0 bases short and J 4 bases short, with 9 bases between.